This T cell receptor beta chain comes out of a study of beta chain features in type 1 diabetes. Overall study results and limits: Equally in patients and controls, PCR might preferentially amplify shorter templates. Lower insertion and higher deletion counts appeared at VDJ junctions in type 1 diabetes patients. Moderate yet significant TCRB CDR3 shortening was seen in Type 1 diabetes patients in all four CD4+ subsets.

Points on this clone: The antigen remains undetermined.

Investigators reverse transcribed all isolated RNA, so they sequenced expressed TCRB transcripts. Roughly 3.6 million reads on average were seen across naive, central memory and regulatory T cell samples. Data came from immunoSEQ multiplex PCR; TCRdb stores just in-frame clones and leaves some out. The sample contains hundreds of thousands of clones, 10% to 15% of which appear only once. The source is a woman younger than 35 with type 1 diabetes. What was sequenced was naive CD4+ T cells from blood.

Here the CDR3 reads CASSTGGGSSYEQYF. The CDR3 nucleotides are TGTGCCAGCTCCACGGGAGGCGGCAGCTCCTACGAGCAGTACTTC. The J gene is TRBJ2-7, the V gene TRBV18; 7 nucleotides agree with TRBD2. Germline V gives CDR1 KGHSH, CDR2 LQKENI. This CDR3 region has 15 residues. Losses at the gene ends were 6 bases for V and 0 bases for J; bases not matched to a gene: 8.